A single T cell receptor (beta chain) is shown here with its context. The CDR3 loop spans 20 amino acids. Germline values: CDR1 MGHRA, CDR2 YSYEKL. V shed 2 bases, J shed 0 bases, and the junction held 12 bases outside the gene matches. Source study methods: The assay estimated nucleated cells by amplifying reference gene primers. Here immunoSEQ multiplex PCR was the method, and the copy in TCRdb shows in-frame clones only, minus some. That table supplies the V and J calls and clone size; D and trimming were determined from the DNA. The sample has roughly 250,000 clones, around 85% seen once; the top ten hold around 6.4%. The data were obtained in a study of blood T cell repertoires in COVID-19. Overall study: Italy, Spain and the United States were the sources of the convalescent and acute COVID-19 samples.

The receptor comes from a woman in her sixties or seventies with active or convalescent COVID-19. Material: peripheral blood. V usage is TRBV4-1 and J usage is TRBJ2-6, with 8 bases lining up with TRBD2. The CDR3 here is CASSQTLLAAFPSGANVLTF. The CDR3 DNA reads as TGCGCCAGCAGCCAAACCCTACTAGCGGCCTTCCCCTCTGGGGCCAACGTCCTGACTTTC.